This TCR beta chain came from a study of radiotherapy plus CTLA-4 blockade in lung cancer. Study-level background: With approximately 33% of patients having disease control, objective responses were seen in about 18%.

Sequencing used immunoSEQ multiplex PCR; TCRdb keeps in-frame clones, though not all of them. The sample consists of more than 55,000 clones, around 80% of them appearing once. Note on this clone: The antigen is not known.

Study-level points and caveats: Tumor-origin TCR clones grew in blood after radiotherapy plus ipilimumab. Together with interferon-beta, which increased in serum after radiation, early dynamic changes in blood T cell clones were reportedly the best predictors of response.

CDR1 is SQVTM, CDR2 ANQGSEA, per germline. CDR3 length equals 10 residues. Trimming took off 4 bases at V and 5 bases at J, with 6 bases between the two ends. The TCR comes from a human donor with non-small cell lung cancer who had a partial response to radiotherapy plus ipilimumab. The starting material was peripheral blood, obtained from a patient treated with radiotherapy plus ipilimumab. The V call is TRBV29-1, the J call TRBJ2-7; D unclear. The CDR3 nucleotides are TGCAGCGTTGCCACAGACGAGCAGTACTTC. Its protein is CSVATDEQYF.